The 18 T cell receptor beta chains in this list originate from one sample, sequenced in a study of blood T cell repertoires in COVID-19. TCRdb keeps only in-frame clones here, not all; method: immunoSEQ multiplex PCR. This table has roughly 150,000 clones, under 80% appearing once. The sequenced material came from peripheral blood. These receptors came from a man between 65 and 85 years old with acute or convalescent COVID-19.

This clone was found a few times. The CDR3 nucleotides are TGTGCCAGCATGGCCCACGCAGGGGTTGGGACTGAAGCTTTCTTT. Residues: CASMAHAGVGTEAFF. V and J are TRBV6-5 and TRBJ1-1; the D gene is possibly TRBD1 (6 bases). The V and J ends lost 7 bases and 5 bases respectively, with 20 bases between them. Germline CDR1 and CDR2: MNHEY and SVGAGI. This CDR3 is built from 15 residues.

The chain links TRBV28 to TRBJ1-1; 7 bases map to TRBD1. The CDR3 totals 15 residues. Germline-derived CDR1 and CDR2 are MDHEN and SYDVKM. V gave up 6 bases and J gave up 0 bases; unmatched junction bases: 7. The CDR3 DNA sequence: TGTGCCAGCAGCCCACCGGGACAGATGAACACTGAAGCTTTCTTT. It codes for CASSPPGQMNTEAFF.

The chain uses TRBV6-1 and TRBJ2-7; tentative D call: TRBD1 (5 bases). Germline CDR1 MNHNS, CDR2 SASEGT. The V and J ends lost 2 bases and 5 bases respectively, with 19 bases between them. The CDR3 spans 16 residues. The CDR3 loop reads CASSEHFRQGVDEQYF. CDR3 DNA: TGTGCCAGCAGTGAACATTTTCGGCAGGGTGTCGACGAGCAGTACTTC.

This chain uses TRBV21-1 with TRBJ2-7; no DNA check was done on the table's D call, TRBD1. TRBV21-1 is termed a pseudogene. CDR3 length equals 17 residues. The CDR3 loop reads CASSKAIGGAGTYEQYF. In DNA, the CDR3 is TGTGCCAGCAGCAAAGCTATAGGGGGAGCCGGGACCTACGAGCAGTACTTC.

The chain is built from TRBV24-1 and TRBJ2-1; TRBD1 matches 12 bases. The CDR3 sequence is 14 residues long. Germline lookup yields CDR1 KGHDR and CDR2 SFDVKD. Unmatched junction bases numbered 5, after V lost 6 bases and J lost 9 bases. The CDR3 here is CATSLGQGAGEQFF. In nucleotides, the CDR3 is TGTGCCACCAGTTTGGGACAGGGGGCGGGTGAGCAGTTCTTC.

The CDR3 spells CATSDSPGTGRTEAFF. The CDR3 DNA follows: TGTGCCACCAGTGATTCCCCCGGGACAGGGAGGACTGAAGCTTTCTTT. The gene calls are TRBV24-1 and TRBJ1-1, with 9 bases that match TRBD1. The CDR3 runs 16 residues. Germline-derived CDR1 and CDR2 are KGHDR and SFDVKD. V trimming: 2 bases; J trimming: 5 bases; junction bases outside the gene matches: 8.

The V call is TRBV19, the J call TRBJ1-1; maybe TRBD1 (5 bases). The CDR3 loop spans 15 amino acids. V shed 4 bases and J shed 2 bases, with 14 bases lying between them. Germline V gene sequence: CDR1 LNHDA, CDR2 SQIVND (reference sequence). CDR3 region: CASSSFWTSNTEAFF. DNA of the CDR3: TGTGCCAGTAGTAGCTTTTGGACATCCAACACTGAAGCTTTCTTT.

The chain couples TRBV25-1 to TRBJ1-5; maybe TRBD1 (6 bases). The germline V gene has CDR1 MGHDK and CDR2 SYGVNS. Trimming took 6 bases from V and 6 from J, leaving 15 bases between them. The CDR3 has 14 residues. The CDR3 loop reads CASRGAGGGQPQHF. DNA of the CDR3: TGTGCCAGCAGAGGGGCGGGGGGCGGTCAGCCCCAGCATTTT.

The V gene is TRBV5-6, the J gene TRBJ2-5; 9 bases are a match to TRBD2. The junction had 7 bases not matched to a gene; V was cut back by 2 bases and J by 5 bases. Germline assignment: CDR1 SGHDT and CDR2 YYEEEE. The CDR3 has 15 amino acids. CDR3 region: CASSLNLAGRETQYF. CDR3 nucleotides: TGTGCCAGCAGCTTAAATCTAGCGGGGAGGGAGACCCAGTACTTC.

This chain uses TRBV3-1 (or the pseudogene TRBV3-2) with TRBJ2-1, with 10 bases that match TRBD2. The CDR3 length is 16 residues. Trimming at V came to 0 bases and at J to 7 bases, leaving 6 bases not matched to a gene. Germline V gene sequence: CDR1 LGHDT, CDR2 YNNKEL (reference sequence). CDR3 DNA sequence: TGTGCCAGCAGCCAAGATCCTAGCGGGAGTGGAAATGAGCAGTTCTTC. Its translation: CASSQDPSGSGNEQFF.

This clone was counted once. As DNA, the CDR3 is TGTGCCAGCAGTTTACGAGGAGACTCTGGGGCCAACGTCCTGACTTTC. Amino acids: CASSLRGDSGANVLTF. The rearrangement joins TRBV27 to TRBJ2-6; D gene ambiguous. CDR1 and CDR2 from the germline V gene are MNHEY and SMNVEV (reference sequence). V shed 2 bases and J shed 0 bases, with 8 bases lying between them. This CDR3 region has 16 residues.

V is TRBV24-1 and J is TRBJ1-6, with D perhaps TRBD1 (6 bases). The germline CDR1 and CDR2 sequences are KGHDR and SFDVKD. The CDR3 has 19 residues. V lost 7 bases to trimming and J lost 0 bases, with 21 bases between them. CDR3 DNA sequence: TGTGCCACCAGGGGGGGCCAAATCAGGGACTACTCCTATAATTCACCCCTCCACTTT. Protein product: CATRGGQIRDYSYNSPLHF.

The V gene is TRBV21-1, the J gene TRBJ1-5; the listed D gene, TRBD1, was not tested against the DNA. TRBV21-1 is recorded as a pseudogene. The CDR3 spans 18 residues. DNA for the CDR3: TGTGCCAGCAGCACCCACTACAGGGGGCGGGGGCTCAATCAGCCCCAGCATTTT. Translation gives CASSTHYRGRGLNQPQHF.

This clone came up once. This chain uses TRBV5-4 with TRBJ2-3; 11 bases align to TRBD2. V gave up 3 bases and J gave up 2 bases; unmatched junction bases: 2. Germline V gene lookup returns CDR1 SGHNT and CDR2 YYREEE (reference sequence). CDR3 length: 15 residues. CDR3 coding DNA: TGTGCCAGCAGCTGGACTAGCGGGTCCACAGATACGCAGTATTTT. The encoded protein is CASSWTSGSTDTQYF.

V is TRBV24-1 and J is TRBJ1-2, with 7 bases that match TRBD1. J was trimmed by 2 bases and V by 3 bases; bases with no gene match: 5. The CDR3 length is 15 residues. Germline lookup yields CDR1 KGHDR and CDR2 SFDVKD. The CDR3 DNA reads as TGTGCCACCAGTGATCATACAGGGGCAAACTATGGCTACACCTTC. This codes for CATSDHTGANYGYTF.

The genes are TRBV4-3 and TRBJ2-7; D is ambiguous. The germline V and J ends were trimmed by 1 base and 3 bases, with 10 bases remaining between them. The CDR3 length is 14 residues. Germline lookup yields CDR1 LGHNA and CDR2 YSLEER. CDR3 DNA sequence: TGCGCCAGCAGCCAAGGTGAATACGGCTACGAGCAGTACTTC. It is translated as CASSQGEYGYEQYF.

The gene calls are TRBV5-1 and TRBJ1-2, with unresolved D. Looked up from germline, CDR1 is SGHRS and CDR2 is YFSETQ. The CDR3 is made up of 14 amino acids. Trimming left V 0 bases short and J 5 bases short, with 11 bases between. The CDR3 reads CASSLAVGDYGYTF. The CDR3 coding sequence is TGCGCCAGCAGCTTGGCAGTCGGAGATTATGGCTACACCTTC. The whole variable domain, remainder taken from reference TRBV5-1 and TRBJ1-2, is KAGVTQTPRYLIKTRGQQVTLSCSPISGHRSVSWYQQTPGQGLQFLFEYFSETQRNKGNFPGRFSGRQFSNSRSEMNVSTLELGDSALYLCASSLAVGDYGYTFGSGTRLTVV.

J is TRBJ1-2 and V is TRBV2; D is unclear. The CDR3 runs to 13 residues. Germline loops: CDR1 SNHLY, CDR2 FYNNEI. V was shortened by 1 base and J by 0 bases, with 3 bases between the two germline ends. The CDR3 region is CASSEGTNYGYTF. For the CDR3, the DNA is TGTGCCAGCAGTGAAGGTACTAACTATGGCTACACCTTC.